These 3 T cell receptor beta chains share one sample of origin, sequenced in a study of blood T cell repertoires in COVID-19. This table comes from immunoSEQ multiplex PCR, and its TCRdb copy is limited to in-frame clones, with some not included. Of approximately 170,000 clones in the sample, less than 90% are singletons; the top ten hold 6.5% to 8.5%. The sequenced material came from peripheral blood. All receptors come from a woman in her seventies with COVID-19, enrolled during active disease.

This clone was observed a handful of times. The chain has TRBV14 and TRBJ2-3; D is possibly TRBD1 (5 bases). The CDR3 is made up of 14 amino acids. CDR1 is SGHDN, CDR2 FVKESK, per germline. Between the trimmed V and J ends, which lost 1 base and 2 bases, there was a span of 7 bases. CDR3 DNA sequence: TGTGCCAGCAGCCAAGGACAGCTCACAGATACGCAGTATTTT. This gives the protein CASSQGQLTDTQYF.

The gene calls are TRBV25-1 and TRBJ1-2; weak D call: TRBD1 (5 bases). CDR3 length equals 17 residues. Germline loops: CDR1 MGHDK, CDR2 SYGVNS. V was trimmed by 6 bases and J by 3 bases, leaving 23 bases between them. CDR3 residues: CASRGTSGSQNYYGYTF. CDR3 in DNA: TGTGCCAGCAGGGGGACTTCCGGGTCCCAAAATTACTATGGCTACACCTTC.

The rearrangement uses TRBV11-3 and TRBJ1-3; D may be TRBD1 (5 bases). V was shortened by 5 bases and J by 3 bases, with 14 bases between the two germline ends. Germline V gives CDR1 SGHNT, CDR2 YENEEA. The CDR3 spans 15 residues. CDR3 residues: CASSHRGGVGNTIYF. DNA of the CDR3: TGTGCCAGCAGCCATAGAGGAGGGGTTGGAAACACCATATATTTT.